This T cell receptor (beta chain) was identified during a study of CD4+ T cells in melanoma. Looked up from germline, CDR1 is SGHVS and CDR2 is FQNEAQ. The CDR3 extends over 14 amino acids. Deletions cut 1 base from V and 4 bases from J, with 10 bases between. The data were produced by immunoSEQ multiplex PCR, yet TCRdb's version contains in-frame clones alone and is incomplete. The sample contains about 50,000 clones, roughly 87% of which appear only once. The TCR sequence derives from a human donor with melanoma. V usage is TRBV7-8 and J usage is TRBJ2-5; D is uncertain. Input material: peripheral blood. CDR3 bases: TGTGCCAGCAGCTTAGGCCCGGTAGCAGAGACCCAGTACTTC. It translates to CASSLGPVAETQYF.